The 22 T cell receptor beta chains below all came from one sample that was sequenced in a study of cytomegalovirus exposure and HLA in healthy donors. Both 60 Vbeta primers and 13 Jbeta primers went into the PCR. Produced via immunoSEQ multiplex PCR; TCRdb's table is partial and in-frame only. Here the sample spans approximately 140,000 clones, 75% to 80% being singletons. The sequenced sample consisted of PBMCs. The receptors derive from a man younger than 35 in good health and CMV-seronegative.

The chain links TRBV30 to TRBJ1-3; D is possibly TRBD1 (6 bases). This CDR3 is built from 14 residues. Germline CDR1 reads GTSNPN; CDR2 reads SVGIG (reference sequence). V was shortened by 8 bases and J by 3 bases, with 17 bases between the two germline ends. This CDR3 reads CAGRGGGLGNTIYF. The DNA for the CDR3 is TGTGCCGGACGTGGGGGGGGCCTTGGAAACACCATATATTTT.

In regard to this clone: One junction end disagrees with the germline gene, perhaps due to a read error. The chain links TRBV15 to TRBJ2-1; 12 bases are shared with TRBD2. CDR1 is LNHNV and CDR2 is YYDKDF in the germline V gene (reference sequence). The CDR3 extends over 19 amino acids. The CDR3 loop is CATSRDMATSGSTSNERFF. The CDR3 bases are TGTGCCACCAGCAGAGATATGGCGACTAGCGGGAGTACCTCCAATGAGCGGTTCTTC.

This chain joins TRBV23-1 and TRBJ1-2; D perhaps matches TRBD1 (5 bases). TRBV23-1 is identified as an open reading frame with a role that is uncertain. This CDR3 has 14 amino acids. Trimming removed 2 bases at V and 7 bases at J, with 14 bases between. The CDR3 sequence: CASSQAPSTVGYTF. For the CDR3, the DNA is TGCGCCAGCAGTCAAGCGCCCTCGACAGTTGGCTACACCTTC.

This rearrangement joins TRBV7-2 to TRBJ2-2; 8 bases fit TRBD1. The V gene end was trimmed by 1 base and the J gene end by 7 bases; junction bases not matched to a gene: 5. The CDR3 is 15 residues long. The germline V gene encodes CDR1 SGHTA and CDR2 FQGNSA. The chain's CDR3 is CASSLGTGTGGELFF. The CDR3 nucleotides read TGTGCCAGCAGCTTAGGGACAGGGACGGGCGGGGAGCTGTTTTTT.

The chain carries TRBV6-8 and TRBJ2-4; 14 bases agree with TRBD2. The CDR3 extends over 18 amino acids. V was clipped by 7 bases and J by 0 bases; unmatched bases: 8. CDR1 MNHGY and CDR2 SAAAGT come from the germline V gene. The CDR3 is CASTPTSGGALAKNIQYF. The CDR3 DNA is TGTGCCAGCACCCCGACTAGCGGGGGGGCCCTAGCCAAAAACATTCAGTACTTC.

The chain recombines TRBV6-5 with TRBJ2-7; TRBD1 agrees at 7 bases. Trimming at V came to 4 bases and at J to 4 bases, leaving 13 bases not matched to a gene. The CDR3 contains 16 residues. Per the germline V gene, CDR1 is MNHEY and CDR2 is SVGAGI. The CDR3 bases are TGTGCCAGCAGTTGGGCATCCGGGACAGATAAGTACGAGCAGTACTTC. This encodes CASSWASGTDKYEQYF.

Only a few counts were recorded for this clone. The chain combines TRBV29-1 with TRBJ1-5; D call uncertain. With 6 bases removed from V and 4 bases from J, the gap between germline ends came to 13 bases. The length of the CDR3 is 13 residues. CDR1 and CDR2 (germline): SQVTM, ANQGSEA. The CDR3 nucleotides are TGCAGCGTCTCCTTTGCGGAGAATCAGCCCCAGCATTTT. Translation: CSVSFAENQPQHF.

J is TRBJ1-6 and V is TRBV28; 7 nucleotides line up with TRBD1. V lost 6 bases, J lost 9 bases, and 14 bases stayed unmatched. This CDR3 is 16 amino acids long. Germline V gene lookup returns CDR1 MDHEN and CDR2 SYDVKM. This chain's CDR3 is CASSPFDRVRGSPLHF. The CDR3 nucleotides are TGTGCCAGCAGCCCCTTTGACAGGGTGAGGGGTTCACCCCTCCACTTT.

The chain employs TRBV9 and TRBJ2-3; 8 nucleotides match TRBD1. The germline CDR1 and CDR2 sequences are SGDLS and YYNGEE. The CDR3 sequence is 15 residues long. V trimming: 5 bases; J trimming: 5 bases; junction bases outside the gene matches: 10. The CDR3 loop is CASSGPGTGGDTQYF. The CDR3 bases are TGTGCCAGCAGTGGCCCCGGGACAGGCGGAGATACGCAGTATTTT.

DNA of the CDR3: TGCGCCAGCAGCTTGGGTGGGGGGGCCCGAGGCGGAAGTGGCTACACCTTC. It yields the protein CASSLGGGARGGSGYTF. The chain carries TRBV5-1 and TRBJ1-2; TRBD1 might be the D (6 bases). Trimming shortened V by 0 bases and J by 7 bases, and 22 bases separated the two germline ends. Germline loops: CDR1 SGHRS, CDR2 YFSETQ. The CDR3 totals 17 residues. The full variable domain, completed using reference TRBV5-1 and TRBJ1-2, is KAGVTQTPRYLIKTRGQQVTLSCSPISGHRSVSWYQQTPGQGLQFLFEYFSETQRNKGNFPGRFSGRQFSNSRSEMNVSTLELGDSALYLCASSLGGGARGGSGYTFGSGTRLTVV.

This chain uses TRBV7-6 with TRBJ2-1; 7 nucleotides agree with TRBD1. Germline trimming cut 6 bases from V and 2 bases from J; bases unmatched to any gene: 10. The CDR3 loop spans 16 amino acids. Germline assignment: CDR1 SGHVS and CDR2 FNYEAQ. CDR3 sequence: CASSSRQGIAYNEQFF. The CDR3 DNA reads as TGTGCCAGCAGTTCTAGACAGGGCATCGCCTACAATGAGCAGTTCTTC.

V gene TRBV6-5 combines with J gene TRBJ2-5; TRBD1 might be the D (5 bases). V gave up 5 bases and J gave up 2 bases, with 15 bases separating them. The CDR3 spans 15 residues. Germline V lookup: CDR1 MNHEY, CDR2 SVGAGI. Here the CDR3 DNA reads TGTGCCAGCAGTCACAGGTATTCAGGGCAAGAGACCCAGTACTTC. The encoded protein is CASSHRYSGQETQYF.

The J gene is TRBJ2-7, the V gene TRBV6-5; D perhaps matches TRBD2 (5 bases). The CDR3 spans 15 residues. V was cut by 0 bases and J by 3 bases, with 12 bases left in between. The germline gives CDR1 MNHEY, CDR2 SVGAGI. The CDR3 DNA reads TGTGCCAGCAGTTACTCAGCTAGCAGCCGCTACGAGCAGTACTTC. Its protein is CASSYSASSRYEQYF.

This clone was recorded only once. The chain recombines TRBV5-1 with TRBJ2-7, with TRBD1 as a possible D gene (6 bases). CDR3 length: 13 amino acids. With 0 bases removed from V and 4 bases from J, the gap between germline ends came to 8 bases. Germline V gene data show CDR1 as SGHRS and CDR2 as YFSETQ. For the CDR3, the DNA is TGCGCCAGCAGCTTGGCCACAGGGTACGAGCAGTACTTC. This translates into CASSLATGYEQYF.

The rearrangement joins TRBV27 to TRBJ2-7; 14 nucleotides match TRBD2. Looked up from germline, CDR1 is MNHEY and CDR2 is SMNVEV (reference sequence). V lost 6 bases and J lost 5; bases outside the gene matches: 3. This CDR3 comprises 14 residues. CDR3 sequence (DNA): TGTGCCAGCAGGCAGGGACTAGCGGGAGACGAGCAGTACTTC. This sequence encodes CASRQGLAGDEQYF.

V is TRBV10-3 and J is TRBJ2-7; tentatively, D is TRBD1 (5 bases). V lost 4 bases and J 0 bases, leaving 7 bases between the germline ends. CDR1 and CDR2 (germline): ENHRY, SYGVKD. The CDR3 spans 13 residues. In nucleotides, the CDR3 is TGTGCCATCAGTGGAGACAGCTCCTACGAGCAGTACTTC. This codes for CAISGDSSYEQYF.

The CDR3 sequence is CASSGRTGGHEQYF. CDR3 coding DNA: TGTGCCAGCAGTGGGCGGACAGGGGGCCACGAGCAGTACTTC. The chain couples TRBV2 to TRBJ2-7, with 11 nucleotides matching TRBD1. The length of the CDR3 is 14 residues. Germline-derived CDR1 and CDR2 are SNHLY and FYNNEI. Trimming took 4 bases from V and 5 from J; bases not matched to a gene: 4.

CDR3 sequence: CASSEDRDYGYTF. The CDR3 DNA sequence: TGCGCCAGCAGCGAGGACAGGGACTATGGCTACACCTTC. The chain combines TRBV5-1 with TRBJ1-2, with TRBD1 matching 8 bases. Trimming cost V 4 bases and J 3 bases; bases outside gene matches: 2. Germline V gene lookup returns CDR1 SGHRS and CDR2 YFSETQ. This CDR3 has 13 residues.

The J gene is TRBJ1-2, the V gene TRBV15; D gene ambiguous. Trimming shortened V by 7 bases and J by 4 bases, and 16 bases separated the two germline ends. The germline gives CDR1 LNHNV, CDR2 YYDKDF (reference sequence). This CDR3 region has 14 residues. The CDR3 is CATTNMRHGYGYTF. Here the CDR3 DNA reads TGTGCCACCACTAACATGCGGCACGGCTATGGCTACACCTTC.

The chain carries TRBV18 and TRBJ2-7; TRBD1 aligns across 10 bases. CDR1 is KGHSH, CDR2 LQKENI, per germline. CDR3 size: 13 residues. V shed 8 bases and J 6 bases; nucleotides not matched to a gene: 7. The CDR3 here is CASQGTGETEQYF. The CDR3 nucleotides read TGTGCCAGCCAGGGGACAGGGGAGACCGAGCAGTACTTC.

The gene calls are TRBV27 and TRBJ1-2; 9 bases map to TRBD1. Germline V CDR1 and CDR2: MNHEY, SMNVEV (reference sequence). J was trimmed by 6 bases and V by 5 bases; bases with no gene match: 7. This CDR3 contains 14 residues. CDR3 nucleotides: TGTGCCAGCAGTAGCGGGACAGGGTTTCATGGCTACACCTTC. Translation gives CASSSGTGFHGYTF.

The chain is built from TRBV7-9 and TRBJ1-1; D unclear. Germline V gene data show CDR1 as SEHNR and CDR2 as FQNEAQ (reference sequence). Trimming removed 4 bases at V and 1 base at J, with 10 bases between. This CDR3 spans 14 amino acids. CDR3 sequence reads: CASSSGPSNTEAFF. The CDR3, as DNA: TGTGCCAGCAGCTCTGGGCCTTCGAACACTGAAGCTTTCTTT. Drawing the rest from reference TRBV7-9 and TRBJ1-1, the complete variable domain is DTGVSQNPRHKITKRGQNVTFRCDPISEHNRLYWYRQTLGQGPEFLTYFQNEAQLEKSRLLSDRFSAERPKGSFSTLEIQRTEQGDSAMYLCASSSGPSNTEAFFGQGTRLTVV.